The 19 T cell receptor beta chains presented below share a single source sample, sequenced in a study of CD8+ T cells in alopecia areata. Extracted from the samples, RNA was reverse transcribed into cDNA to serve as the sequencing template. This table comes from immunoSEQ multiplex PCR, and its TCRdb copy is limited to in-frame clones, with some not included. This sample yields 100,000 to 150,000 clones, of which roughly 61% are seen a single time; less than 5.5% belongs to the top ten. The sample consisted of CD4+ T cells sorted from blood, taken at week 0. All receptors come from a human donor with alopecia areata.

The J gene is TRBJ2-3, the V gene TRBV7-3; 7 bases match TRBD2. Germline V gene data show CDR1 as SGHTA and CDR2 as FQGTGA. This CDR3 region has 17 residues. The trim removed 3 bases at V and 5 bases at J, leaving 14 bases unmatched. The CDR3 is CASSLVGGAGVVDTQYF. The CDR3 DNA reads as TGTGCCAGCAGCTTGGTTGGCGGCGCGGGAGTTGTAGATACGCAGTATTTT.

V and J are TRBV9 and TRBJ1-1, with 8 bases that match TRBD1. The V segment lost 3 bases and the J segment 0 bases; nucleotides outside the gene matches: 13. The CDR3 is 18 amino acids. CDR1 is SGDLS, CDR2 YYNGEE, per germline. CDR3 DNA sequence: TGTGCCAGCAGCGCCCGTGGGGGACAGGCGAACTTGAACACTGAAGCTTTCTTT. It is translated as CASSARGGQANLNTEAFF.

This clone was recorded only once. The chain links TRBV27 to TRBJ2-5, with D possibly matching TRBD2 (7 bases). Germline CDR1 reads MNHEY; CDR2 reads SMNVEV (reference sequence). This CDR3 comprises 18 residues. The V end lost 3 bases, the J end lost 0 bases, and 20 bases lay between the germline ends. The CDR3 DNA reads TGTGCCAGCAGTTTCACTTCCTTCGGGGGGCGGTACCAAGAGACCCAGTACTTC. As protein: CASSFTSFGGRYQETQYF.

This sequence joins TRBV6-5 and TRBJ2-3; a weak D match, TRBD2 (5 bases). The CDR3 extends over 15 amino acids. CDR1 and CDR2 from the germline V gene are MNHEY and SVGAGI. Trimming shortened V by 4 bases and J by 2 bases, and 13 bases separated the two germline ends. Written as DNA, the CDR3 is TGTGCCAGCAGTTCTTCCGGGGAATCCACAGATACGCAGTATTTT. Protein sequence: CASSSSGESTDTQYF.

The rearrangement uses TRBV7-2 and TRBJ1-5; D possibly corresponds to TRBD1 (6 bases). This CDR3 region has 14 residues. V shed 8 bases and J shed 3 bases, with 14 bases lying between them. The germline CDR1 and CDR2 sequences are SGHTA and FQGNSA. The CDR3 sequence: CASVSGGLNQPQHF. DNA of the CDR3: TGTGCCAGCGTTAGTGGGGGGCTCAATCAGCCCCAGCATTTT.

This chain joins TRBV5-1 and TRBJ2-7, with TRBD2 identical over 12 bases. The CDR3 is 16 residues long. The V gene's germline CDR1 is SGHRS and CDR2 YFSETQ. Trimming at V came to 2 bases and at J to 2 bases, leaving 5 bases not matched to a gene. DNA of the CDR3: TGCGCCAGCAGCTTTGGAGGACTAGCGGGAACCTACGAGCAGTACTTC. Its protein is CASSFGGLAGTYEQYF.

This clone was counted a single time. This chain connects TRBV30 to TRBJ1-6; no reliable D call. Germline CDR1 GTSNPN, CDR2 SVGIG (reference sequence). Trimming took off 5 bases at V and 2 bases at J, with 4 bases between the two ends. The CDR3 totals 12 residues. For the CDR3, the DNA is TGTGCCTGGGCCGCCTATAATTCACCCCTCCACTTT. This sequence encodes CAWAAYNSPLHF.

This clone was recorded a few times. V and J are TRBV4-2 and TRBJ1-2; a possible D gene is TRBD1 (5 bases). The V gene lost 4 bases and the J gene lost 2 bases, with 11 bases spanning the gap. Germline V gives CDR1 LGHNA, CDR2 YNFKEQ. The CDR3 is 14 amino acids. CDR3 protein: CASSLSTANYGYTF. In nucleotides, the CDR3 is TGTGCCAGCAGCCTTTCGACAGCAAACTATGGCTACACCTTC.

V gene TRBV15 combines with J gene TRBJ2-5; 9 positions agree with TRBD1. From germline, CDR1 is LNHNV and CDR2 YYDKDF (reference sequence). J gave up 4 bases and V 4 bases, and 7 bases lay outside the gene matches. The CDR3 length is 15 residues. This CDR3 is CATSNGDRAGETQYF. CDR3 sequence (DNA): TGTGCCACCAGCAACGGGGACAGGGCGGGAGAGACCCAGTACTTC.

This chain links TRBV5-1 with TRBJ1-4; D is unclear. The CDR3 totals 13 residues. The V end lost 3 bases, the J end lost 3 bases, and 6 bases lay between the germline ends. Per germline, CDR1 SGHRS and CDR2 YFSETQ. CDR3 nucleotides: TGCGCCAGCAGCTCAGCCCCTAATGAAAAACTGTTTTTT. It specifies CASSSAPNEKLFF. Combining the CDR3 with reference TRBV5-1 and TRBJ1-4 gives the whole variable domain KAGVTQTPRYLIKTRGQQVTLSCSPISGHRSVSWYQQTPGQGLQFLFEYFSETQRNKGNFPGRFSGRQFSNSRSEMNVSTLELGDSALYLCASSSAPNEKLFFGSGTQLSVL.

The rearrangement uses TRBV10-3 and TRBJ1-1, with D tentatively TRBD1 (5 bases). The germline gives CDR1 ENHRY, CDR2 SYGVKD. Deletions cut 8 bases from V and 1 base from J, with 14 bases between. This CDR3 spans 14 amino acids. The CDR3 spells CAILDDTGNTEAFF. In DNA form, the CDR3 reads TGTGCCATCTTGGATGATACAGGGAACACTGAAGCTTTCTTT.

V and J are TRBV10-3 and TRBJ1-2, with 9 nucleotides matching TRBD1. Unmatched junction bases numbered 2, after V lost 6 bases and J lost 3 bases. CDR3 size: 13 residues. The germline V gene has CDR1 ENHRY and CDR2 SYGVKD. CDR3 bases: TGTGCCATCAGACAGGGGGCGGACTATGGCTACACCTTC. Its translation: CAIRQGADYGYTF.

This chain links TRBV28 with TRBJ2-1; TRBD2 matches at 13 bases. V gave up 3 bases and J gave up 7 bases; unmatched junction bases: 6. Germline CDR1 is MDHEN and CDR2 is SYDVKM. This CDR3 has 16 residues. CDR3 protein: CASSFQTSGRMNEQFF. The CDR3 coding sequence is TGTGCCAGCAGTTTTCAGACTAGCGGGAGGATGAATGAGCAGTTCTTC.

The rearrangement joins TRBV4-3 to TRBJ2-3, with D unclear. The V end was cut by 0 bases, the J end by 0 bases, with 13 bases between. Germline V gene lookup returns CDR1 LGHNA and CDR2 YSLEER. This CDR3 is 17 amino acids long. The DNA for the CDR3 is TGCGCCAGCAGCCAAGATGCCTTAGAAGCTAGCACAGATACGCAGTATTTT. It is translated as CASSQDALEASTDTQYF.

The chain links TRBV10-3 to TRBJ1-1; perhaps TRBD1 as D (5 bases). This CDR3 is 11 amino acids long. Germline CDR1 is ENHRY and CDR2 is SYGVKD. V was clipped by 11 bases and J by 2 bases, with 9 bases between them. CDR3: CAAGTNTEAFF. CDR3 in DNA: TGTGCCGCGGGGACCAACACTGAAGCTTTCTTT.

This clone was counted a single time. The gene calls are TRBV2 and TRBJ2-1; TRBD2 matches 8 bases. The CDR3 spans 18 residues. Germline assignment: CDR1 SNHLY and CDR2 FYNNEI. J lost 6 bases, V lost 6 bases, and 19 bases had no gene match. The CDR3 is CASSMVTPIGGVANEQFF. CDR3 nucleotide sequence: TGTGCCAGCAGCATGGTAACCCCCATCGGGGGGGTAGCCAATGAGCAGTTCTTC.

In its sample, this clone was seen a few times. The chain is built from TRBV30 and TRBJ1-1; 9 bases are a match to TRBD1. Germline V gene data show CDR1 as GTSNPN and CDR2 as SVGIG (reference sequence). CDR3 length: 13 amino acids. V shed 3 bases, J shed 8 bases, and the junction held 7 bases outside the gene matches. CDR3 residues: CAWSATGTGEAFF. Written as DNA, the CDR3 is TGTGCCTGGAGCGCCACCGGGACAGGGGAAGCTTTCTTT.

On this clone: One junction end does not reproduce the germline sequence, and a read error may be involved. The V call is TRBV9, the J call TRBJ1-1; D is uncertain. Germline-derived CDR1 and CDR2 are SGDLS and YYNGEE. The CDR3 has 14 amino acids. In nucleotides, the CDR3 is TGTGCCAGCAGCGTAGCCCCCCTGAAGACTGAAGCTTTCTTT. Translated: CASSVAPLKTEAFF.

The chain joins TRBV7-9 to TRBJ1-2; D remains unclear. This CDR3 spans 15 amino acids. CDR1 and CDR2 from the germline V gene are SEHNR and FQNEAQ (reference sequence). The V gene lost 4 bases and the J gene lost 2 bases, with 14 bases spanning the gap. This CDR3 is CASSSRMTENYGYTF. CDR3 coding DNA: TGTGCCAGCAGCTCAAGAATGACGGAGAACTATGGCTACACCTTC. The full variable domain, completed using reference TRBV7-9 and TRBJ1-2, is DTGVSQNPRHKITKRGQNVTFRCDPISEHNRLYWYRQTLGQGPEFLTYFQNEAQLEKSRLLSDRFSAERPKGSFSTLEIQRTEQGDSAMYLCASSSRMTENYGYTFGSGTRLTVV.